The rows below give T cell receptor beta chains drawn from one sample of a study of cytomegalovirus exposure and HLA in healthy donors. The table came from immunoSEQ multiplex PCR; TCRdb's copy has only in-frame clones and leaves some out. Here the sample spans under 90,000 clones, 70% to 80% being singletons. The material sequenced was PBMCs. The receptors come from a woman aged 45-65 years in good health and CMV-seropositive. The CDR3 runs from the conserved cysteine through the conserved F or W. D genes are given only for firm matches. Rows may omit the clone size; those that give it use once, few, many or a size class.

size,V,J,D,CDR3,DNA
.,TRBV5-6,TRBJ2-4,.,CASSFYQGNIQYF,TGTGCCAGCAGCTTCTACCAGGGAAACATTCAGTACTTC
few,TRBV6-5,TRBJ2-4,.,CASSSRNIQYF,TGTGCCAGCAGTTCGAGGAACATTCAGTACTTC
.,TRBV28,TRBJ1-5,.,CASSLSSGFGNQPQHF,TGTGCCAGCAGTCTATCCTCAGGGTTTGGCAATCAGCCCCAGCATTTT
.,TRBV7-2,TRBJ1-2,.,CASSLGSGHGYTF,TGTGCCAGCAGCTTGGGCAGCGGCCATGGCTACACCTTC
.,TRBV27,TRBJ2-3,.,CASRTIISDTQYF,TGTGCCAGCAGGACTATTATCTCAGATACGCAGTATTTT
.,TRBV30,TRBJ1-4,TRBD1,CAWSLGQSNEKLFF,TGTGCCTGGAGCCTGGGACAGTCTAATGAAAAACTGTTTTTT
few,TRBV7-9,TRBJ2-2,TRBD1,CASSLQGQGYTGELFF,TGTGCCAGCAGCTTGCAGGGACAGGGTTACACCGGGGAGCTGTTTTTT
.,TRBV2,TRBJ1-1,TRBD1,CASRGTASEAFF,TGTGCCAGCAGGGGGACAGCCAGTGAAGCTTTCTTT
.,TRBV7-9,TRBJ2-5,TRBD2,CASSTWTSGSQETQYF,TGTGCCAGCAGCACGTGGACTAGCGGGAGTCAAGAGACCCAGTACTTC
.,TRBV11-2,TRBJ2-7,.,CASSSDRGEQYF,TGTGCCAGCAGCTCGGACAGAGGCGAGCAGTACTTC
few,TRBV7-6,TRBJ2-7,TRBD1,CASSLAGQGPYEQYF,TGTGCCAGCAGCTTAGCGGGACAGGGACCCTACGAGCAGTACTTC
.,TRBV4-2,TRBJ2-7,.,CASSQVPPGAAYEQYF,TGTGCCAGCAGCCAAGTCCCCCCCGGCGCGGCCTACGAGCAGTACTTC
few,TRBV7-2,TRBJ2-7,TRBD2,CASSLAPPGLVIF,TGTGCCAGCAGCTTAGCGCCGCCGGGACTAGTTATCTTC
.,TRBV19,TRBJ1-2,TRBD1,CASRTRGHDYGYTF,TGTGCCAGTAGGACCAGGGGGCACGACTATGGCTACACCTTC
few,TRBV27,TRBJ2-7,TRBD2,CASSFLTSGTYEQYF,TGTGCCAGCAGTTTTCTTACTAGCGGTACCTACGAGCAGTACTTC
.,TRBV18,TRBJ1-3,.,CASSQGGHLSGNTIYF,TGTGCCAGCTCACAAGGCGGTCACCTCTCTGGAAACACCATATATTTT
.,TRBV7-2,TRBJ1-3,.,CASSLSATDSGNTIYF,TGTGCCAGCAGCTTAAGCGCGACAGACTCTGGAAACACCATATATTTT
.,TRBV6-5,TRBJ2-3,.,CASQVRDTQYF,TGTGCCAGCCAAGTGAGAGATACGCAGTATTTT
few,TRBV4-1,TRBJ2-5,TRBD2,CASSRERGWETQYF,TGCGCCAGCAGCCGGGAGCGGGGATGGGAGACCCAGTACTTC
.,TRBV6-6,TRBJ2-7,.,CASTQGGLPSYEQYF,TGTGCCAGCACCCAGGGGGGACTCCCCTCCTACGAGCAGTACTTC
.,TRBV7-2,TRBJ2-7,TRBD2,CASSPFPTSGRAHEQYF,TGTGCCAGCAGTCCCTTCCCGACTAGCGGGAGGGCCCACGAGCAGTACTTC
.,TRBV7-6,TRBJ2-2,.,CASSGAGITGELFF,TGTGCCAGCAGTGGGGCCGGTATCACCGGGGAGCTGTTTTTT
.,TRBV4-3,TRBJ1-3,TRBD1,CASSRTGIGNTIYF,TGCGCCAGCAGCCGGACAGGGATAGGAAACACCATATATTTT
.,TRBV10-3,TRBJ2-1,TRBD2,CAIGTSGSNEQFF,TGTGCCATTGGGACTAGCGGCAGCAATGAGCAGTTCTTC
.,TRBV7-9,TRBJ1-4,.,CASSLTLQSTPEKLFF,TGTGCCAGCAGCCTTACTTTACAGAGCACCCCGGAAAAACTGTTTTTT
.,TRBV15,TRBJ2-7,TRBD1,CATSRDRDRGLEQYF,TGTGCCACCAGCAGAGATCGGGACAGGGGACTCGAGCAGTACTTC
.,TRBV9,TRBJ1-4,.,CASSVEGTSTNEKLFF,TGTGCCAGCAGCGTTGAGGGGACTTCAACTAATGAAAAACTGTTTTTT
.,TRBV30,TRBJ1-1,.,CAWSITQGNTEAFF,TGTGCCTGGAGTATCACCCAGGGGAACACTGAAGCTTTCTTT
.,TRBV5-1,TRBJ2-2,.,CASSLGPQVLMNTGELFF,TGCGCCAGCAGCTTGGGCCCACAGGTTCTCATGAACACCGGGGAGCTGTTTTTT
.,TRBV30,TRBJ1-3,.,CAWSVPGVTGNTIYF,TGTGCCTGGAGTGTACCGGGGGTCACTGGAAACACCATATATTTT
.,TRBV5-4,TRBJ2-1,.,CASSLPGEYNEQFF,TGTGCCAGCAGCTTACCGGGAGAATACAATGAGCAGTTCTTC
.,TRBV10-3,TRBJ1-1,.,CASEERGEAFF,TGTGCCTCCGAGGAAAGGGGGGAAGCTTTCTTT
.,TRBV4-2,TRBJ1-3,TRBD1,CASSRIDREIGHGNTIYF,TGTGCCAGCAGCCGAATAGACAGGGAAATAGGACATGGAAACACCATATATTTT
.,TRBV6-6,TRBJ1-2,TRBD1,CASSAGGYGYTF,TGTGCCAGCAGTGCAGGGGGCTATGGCTACACCTTC
once,TRBV28,TRBJ1-1,.,CASSLTKYRELNTEAFF,TGTGCCAGCAGTCTTACGAAATACAGGGAACTGAACACTGAAGCTTTCTTT
few,TRBV7-8,TRBJ1-2,.,CASSLPGNYGYTF,TGTGCCAGCAGCTTACCAGGGAACTATGGCTACACCTTC
.,TRBV5-1,TRBJ2-3,.,CASSQGGLPGTDTQYF,TGCGCCAGCAGTCAGGGGGGCTTGCCTGGCACAGATACGCAGTATTTT